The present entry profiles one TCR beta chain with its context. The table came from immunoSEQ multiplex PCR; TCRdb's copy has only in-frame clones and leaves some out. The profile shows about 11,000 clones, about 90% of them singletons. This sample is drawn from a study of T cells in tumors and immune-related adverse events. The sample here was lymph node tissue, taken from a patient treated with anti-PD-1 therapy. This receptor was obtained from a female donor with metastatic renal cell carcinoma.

CDR3 residues: CASSTRTNSYNEQFF. The CDR3 DNA sequence: TGTGCCAGCAGCACCAGGACTAACTCCTACAATGAGCAGTTCTTC. V and J are TRBV5-4 and TRBJ2-1; weak D call: TRBD2 (6 bases). The CDR3 sequence is 15 residues long. Looked up from germline, CDR1 is SGHNT and CDR2 is YYREEE (reference sequence). The germline V and J ends were trimmed by 4 bases and 0 bases, with 11 bases remaining between them.